This TCR beta chain originates from a study of graft-versus-host responses after intestinal transplantation. A note on this clone: The antigen remains unidentified.

The data were produced by immunoSEQ multiplex PCR, yet TCRdb's version contains in-frame clones alone and is incomplete. The repertoire holds approximately 94,000 clones, with about 90% as singletons. The ends were cut back, 5 bases at V and 3 bases at J, with 13 bases in the middle. The CDR3 contains 14 residues. Per the germline V gene, CDR1 is SEHNR and CDR2 is FQNEAQ (reference sequence). This sequence was found in a human donor who was the organ donor for an intestinal transplant. This sample comprised unstimulated CD4+ T cells sorted from spleen or lymph node cells, obtained before transplant. The gene calls are TRBV7-9 and TRBJ2-5; perhaps TRBD1 as D (6 bases). The CDR3 region has the DNA TGTGCCAGCAGCCGGGCGGCAGGGGAAGAGACCCAGTACTTC. Its translation: CASSRAAGEETQYF. Complete variable domain (other parts from reference TRBV7-9 and TRBJ2-5): DTGVSQNPRHKITKRGQNVTFRCDPISEHNRLYWYRQTLGQGPEFLTYFQNEAQLEKSRLLSDRFSAERPKGSFSTLEIQRTEQGDSAMYLCASSRAAGEETQYFGPGTRLLVL.